Each of the 7 T cell receptor beta chains below was sequenced from the same sample in a study of neurological immune-mediated disorders. Each CDR3 protein gets one entry after TCRdb re-called the 5' RACE reads with MiXCR. The data contain tens of thousands of distinct CDR3 sequences, 3.5% to 4% of them singletons. Sequences were obtained from PBMCs. The receptor source for this set is a man aged 30 to 45 with multiple sclerosis.

This clonotype occurred many times. The chain has TRBV6-5 and TRBJ2-1; maybe TRBD1 (6 bases). Germline assignment: CDR1 MNHEY and CDR2 SVGAGI. The CDR3 has 15 residues. Trimming cost V 6 bases and J 0 bases, with 12 bases left between them. The CDR3 region has the DNA TGTGCCAGCAGGCCAGGGGATAGCTCCTACAATGAGCAGTTCTTC. It encodes CASRPGDSSYNEQFF.

This clonotype was seen more than once but under ten times. The genes are TRBV5-1 and TRBJ1-5; D gene uncertain. Deletions cut 0 bases from V and 6 bases from J, with 13 bases between. Germline values: CDR1 SGHRS, CDR2 YFSETQ. The CDR3 has 15 residues. The DNA of the CDR3 is TGCGCCAGCAGCTTGGGGCTAGGGCCGCGTCAGCCCCAGCATTTT. Translated, it gives CASSLGLGPRQPQHF.

The chain uses TRBV11-3 and TRBJ2-3; 11 bases line up with TRBD2. Trimming at V came to 5 bases and at J to 7 bases, leaving 8 bases not matched to a gene. Germline CDR1 is SGHNT and CDR2 is YENEEA. This CDR3 comprises 15 residues. CDR3 DNA: TGTGCCAGCAGCCTCGGACTAGCGGGTGATTATACGCAGTATTTT. It yields the protein CASSLGLAGDYTQYF.

This clonotype was detected ten times or more. CDR3 protein: CASSLGVGSPLHF. The CDR3 coding sequence is TGTGCCAGCAGTTTGGGCGTTGGTTCACCCCTCCACTTT. The rearrangement links TRBV12-3 or TRBV12-4 to TRBJ1-6; D unclear. This CDR3 comprises 13 residues. The V end lost 3 bases, the J end lost 9 bases, and 9 bases lay between the germline ends.

This clonotype was observed many times. The genes are TRBV7-8 and TRBJ1-1; a weak D match, TRBD1 (6 bases). Trimming cost V 8 bases and J 5 bases, with 24 bases left between them. The germline gives CDR1 SGHVS, CDR2 FQNEAQ. The length of the CDR3 is 16 residues. CDR3 sequence (DNA): TGTGCCAGCCTCCCGTTAGGGGGGGAGTTGAGGACTGAAGCTTTCTTT. Translation gives CASLPLGGELRTEAFF.

This clonotype appeared a few times. The genes are TRBV12-3 or TRBV12-4 and TRBJ1-1, with TRBD1 matching 8 bases. With 6 bases clipped from V and 1 base from J, the junction kept 7 bases outside the gene matches. The CDR3 is made up of 15 amino acids. CDR3 bases: TGTGCCAGCAGAAACCGGGACAGGTGGAACACTGAAGCTTTCTTT. Translating gives CASRNRDRWNTEAFF.

This clonotype was counted ten times or more. The rearrangement links TRBV7-9 to TRBJ2-7; D possibly uses TRBD1 or TRBD2 (5 bases each). Per germline, CDR1 SEHNR and CDR2 FQNEAQ (reference sequence). The CDR3 runs 15 residues. V lost 5 bases and J lost 5, with 19 bases in between. CDR3 nucleotide sequence: TGTGCCAGCAGCCCGAATGGCCCCGGGGCCAACGAGCAGTACTTC. It encodes CASSPNGPGANEQYF. The full variable domain, its missing parts supplied by reference TRBV7-9 and TRBJ2-7, is DTGVSQNPRHKITKRGQNVTFRCDPISEHNRLYWYRQTLGQGPEFLTYFQNEAQLEKSRLLSDRFSAERPKGSFSTLEIQRTEQGDSAMYLCASSPNGPGANEQYFGPGTRLTVT.